The 15 T cell receptor beta chains in this list originate from one sample, sequenced in a study of blood T cells in healthy people across ages. Primed by a sample-barcoded 5' primer and a J-beta primer mix, a second PCR proceeded for 7 to 11 cycles. Each CDR3 protein is one row after TCRdb ran MiXCR on the 5' RACE reads. The repertoire has approximately 940,000 distinct CDR3 sequences, roughly 50% of them found once; the top ten carry 13%. Sequenced input: blood. These receptors were obtained from a man younger than 45 in good health.

This clonotype was seen a few times. The V call is TRBV27, the J call TRBJ2-7; a possible D gene is TRBD2 (5 bases). This CDR3 region has 14 residues. The germline gives CDR1 MNHEY, CDR2 SMNVEV (reference sequence). V lost 0 bases and J lost 5, with 11 bases in between. CDR3 in DNA: TGTGCCAGCAGTTTATCGTCGCTAGCCCACGAGCAGTACTTC. Protein: CASSLSSLAHEQYF.

The CDR3 spells CSVEERTHNEQYF. The CDR3 coding sequence is TGCAGCGTTGAGGAGCGGACTCACAATGAGCAGTACTTC. The chain has TRBV29-1 and TRBJ2-5; D is perhaps TRBD2 (5 bases). Trimming shortened V by 3 bases and J by 11 bases, and 19 bases separated the two germline ends. Per the germline V gene, CDR1 is SQVTM and CDR2 is ANQGSEA. The CDR3 has 13 residues.

This clonotype was counted only a few times. The chain joins TRBV5-4 to TRBJ2-1; 10 bases agree with TRBD2. The CDR3 contains 15 residues. V shed 3 bases, J shed 10 bases, and the junction held 10 bases outside the gene matches. Per germline, CDR1 SGHNT and CDR2 YYREEE (reference sequence). The CDR3 is CASSSPLAGDQEQFF. The CDR3 DNA reads as TGTGCCAGCAGCTCGCCCCTAGCGGGGGATCAGGAGCAGTTCTTC.

This clonotype appeared many times. The chain employs TRBV7-2 and TRBJ2-3; D could derive from TRBD1 or TRBD2 (5 bases each). In germline, CDR1 is SGHTA, CDR2 FQGNSA. Deletions cut 1 base from V and 7 bases from J, with 12 bases between. The CDR3 has 14 residues. The CDR3 is CASSLGDPRHTQYF. CDR3 DNA: TGTGCCAGCAGCTTAGGGGACCCCAGACATACGCAGTATTTT.

The chain couples TRBV2 to TRBJ1-5, with D tentatively TRBD1 (6 bases). The V gene lost 6 bases and the J gene lost 0 bases, with 15 bases spanning the gap. Germline V gene data show CDR1 as SNHLY and CDR2 as FYNNEI. The CDR3 loop spans 16 amino acids. In DNA form, the CDR3 reads TGTGCCAGCAGGGGACCAGGGGCTGATAGCAATCAGCCCCAGCATTTT. This sequence encodes CASRGPGADSNQPQHF.

This clonotype has a count of ten or more. The chain joins TRBV29-1 to TRBJ2-7; no reliable D call. Germline V gives CDR1 SQVTM, CDR2 ANQGSEA. The CDR3 is 13 residues long. Trimming cost V 0 bases and J 2 bases, with 8 bases left between them. The CDR3 nucleotides are TGCAGCGTTGAAGACTACGGAGCCTACGAGCAGTACTTC. Amino acids: CSVEDYGAYEQYF.

Only a few counts were recorded for this clonotype. V gene TRBV3-1 combines with J gene TRBJ2-7; the match to TRBD2 covers 11 bases. This CDR3 region has 15 residues. The germline CDR1 and CDR2 sequences are LGHDT and YNNKEL (reference sequence). The V gene end was trimmed by 4 bases and the J gene end by 3 bases; junction bases not matched to a gene: 5. The CDR3 is CASSLSGTSGYEQYF. CDR3 DNA: TGTGCCAGCAGCCTTTCCGGGACTAGCGGCTACGAGCAGTACTTC.

This clonotype occurred a few times. The chain carries TRBV7-2 and TRBJ2-1; 10 bases fit TRBD1. Looked up from germline, CDR1 is SGHTA and CDR2 is FQGNSA. This CDR3 has 15 amino acids. The V and J ends lost 5 bases and 9 bases, in that order; junction bases with no gene match: 10. CDR3 nucleotides: TGTGCCAGCAGCGACCGGGACAGGGGAGGGATTGAGCAGTTCTTC. Encoded protein: CASSDRDRGGIEQFF.

The V gene is TRBV29-1, the J gene TRBJ2-3; tentatively, D is TRBD1 or TRBD2 (5 bases each). The CDR3 contains 15 residues. The germline CDR1 and CDR2 sequences are SQVTM and ANQGSEA. Trimming cost V 8 bases and J 4 bases, with 22 bases left between them. The CDR3 protein is CSPGSGTGYPDTQYF. DNA for the CDR3: TGCAGCCCCGGTTCCGGGACCGGGTATCCAGATACGCAGTATTTT.

This clonotype was recorded a few times. The chain employs TRBV7-3 and TRBJ2-5; the D is unclear. Germline loops: CDR1 SGHTA, CDR2 FQGTGA. CDR3 length: 13 amino acids. With 4 bases removed from V and 4 bases from J, the gap between germline ends came to 10 bases. The CDR3 here is CASSSFMGETQYF. CDR3 sequence (DNA): TGTGCCAGCAGCTCGTTCATGGGAGAGACCCAGTACTTC.

CDR3 loop: CASSLGGDGNQPQHF. In DNA, the CDR3 is TGTGCCAGCAGCTTAGGGGGAGATGGGAATCAGCCCCAGCATTTT. J is TRBJ1-5 and V is TRBV7-8; D gene unclear. Germline assignment: CDR1 SGHVS and CDR2 FQNEAQ. The CDR3 has 15 residues. V was pared by 1 base and J by 4 bases, with 11 bases between.

In its sample, this clonotype was seen a few times. This rearrangement joins TRBV20-1 to TRBJ1-5; no definite D call. Between the trimmed V and J ends, which lost 5 bases and 4 bases, there was a span of 12 bases. The CDR3 spans 13 residues. Germline assignment: CDR1 DFQATT and CDR2 SNEGSKA (reference sequence). In DNA form, the CDR3 reads TGCAGTGCTTCGAGGGAAAGTAATCAGCCCCAGCATTTT. Translation: CSASRESNQPQHF.

Of note for this clonotype: A much bigger clone sits one base away, suggesting this may be a read error. The chain links TRBV7-2 to TRBJ2-1, with a tentative D call TRBD2 (7 bases). The tail of the sequence fits TRBJ2-7 better, so the J call may be wrong. Germline V gene data show CDR1 as SGHTA and CDR2 as FQGNSA. This CDR3 comprises 17 residues. The CDR3 DNA is TGTGCCAGCAGCTTAAGGGTTGGCGGGGGCTCCTACAATGAGCAGTACTTC. This codes for CASSLRVGGGSYNEQYF.

To note about this clonotype: At one end the junction does not follow the germline gene, possibly because of a read error. J is TRBJ2-5 and V is TRBV7-2; 12 bases are shared with TRBD2. This CDR3 comprises 16 residues. CDR1 and CDR2 (germline): SGHTA, FQGNSA. The CDR3 here is CASSLATSGGQETQHF. DNA of the CDR3: TGTGCCAGCAGCTTAGCGACTAGCGGGGGCCAAGAGACCCAGCACTTC.

In the case of this clonotype: Germline is not matched at one junction end, which may reflect a read error. This chain joins TRBV27 and TRBJ2-7, with a weak D call TRBD2 (6 bases). The length of the CDR3 is 14 residues. Germline lookup yields CDR1 MNHEY and CDR2 SMNVEV (reference sequence). For the CDR3, the DNA is TGTGCCAGCAGACTTCCGGGAGCCGCTTACGAGCGGTACTTC. It codes for CASRLPGAAYERYF.